This T cell receptor (beta chain) was recovered during a study of blood T cell repertoires in COVID-19. Turning to the study itself: Sources were T cells, B-cell-depleted T cells, or PBMCs; the material itself was cDNA or gDNA.

Generated by immunoSEQ multiplex PCR, the TCRdb table keeps only in-frame clones and is missing some. In the table there are approximately 8,100 clones, around 80% of which are singletons. The germline V gene has CDR1 SGHRS and CDR2 YFSETQ. V lost 3 bases and J 10 bases, leaving 13 bases between the germline ends. This CDR3 is 12 amino acids long. This TCR was sampled from a human donor in a cohort sampled during active COVID-19. The sample taken for sequencing was peripheral blood. The chain carries TRBV5-1 and TRBJ2-5, with D possibly being TRBD2 (5 bases). CDR3 sequence reads: CASSSTGRGQYF. CDR3 sequence (DNA): TGCGCCAGCAGCTCCACGGGGAGAGGCCAGTACTTC. Filled out from reference TRBV5-1 and TRBJ2-5, the complete variable domain reads KAGVTQTPRYLIKTRGQQVTLSCSPISGHRSVSWYQQTPGQGLQFLFEYFSETQRNKGNFPGRFSGRQFSNSRSEMNVSTLELGDSALYLCASSSTGRGQYFGPGTRLLVL.